Following are 9 T cell receptor beta chains from one sample sequenced in a study of OX40 agonist ivuxolimab in advanced cancers. Method: immunoSEQ multiplex PCR; TCRdb's copy keeps in-frame clones and lacks some. The sample has approximately 18,000 clones, over 75% seen once. Sequencing was performed on CD4+ or CD8+ T cells sorted from blood, taken in a trial of the OX40 agonist ivuxolimab. Receptors originate from an adult with an advanced solid tumor such as melanoma, head and neck, liver or kidney cancer.

The V call is TRBV9, the J call TRBJ1-3, with 7 bases matching TRBD1. The CDR3 covers 15 residues. The ends lost 2 bases at V and 1 base at J; junction bases unmatched: 3. Germline CDR1 SGDLS, CDR2 YYNGEE. CDR3 DNA sequence: TGTGCCAGCAGCGTGGGACAGAGATCTGGAAACACCATATATTTT. Amino acids: CASSVGQRSGNTIYF.

The chain links TRBV6-6 to TRBJ1-1, with D perhaps matching TRBD1 (5 bases). The germline gives CDR1 MNHNY, CDR2 SVGAGI (reference sequence). The CDR3 runs to 12 residues. Trimming removed 8 bases from V and 11 bases from J, with 18 bases in between. The CDR3 loop reads CASALEGRSAFF. The CDR3 region has the DNA TGTGCCAGCGCCCTAGAGGGGAGGAGTGCTTTCTTT.

This clone was seen once. V usage is TRBV6-1 and J usage is TRBJ2-2; D not certain. The germline CDR1 and CDR2 sequences are MNHNS and SASEGT. V lost 2 bases and J 5 bases, leaving 9 bases between the germline ends. This CDR3 contains 14 residues. CDR3 loop: CASSEKMRTGELFF. The CDR3 DNA reads TGTGCCAGCAGTGAAAAAATGAGAACCGGGGAGCTGTTTTTT.

This clone has only one observation. The chain joins TRBV7-9 to TRBJ1-2, with TRBD1 matching over 8 bases. The CDR3 is 15 residues long. The germline CDR1 and CDR2 sequences are SEHNR and FQNEAQ (reference sequence). J lost 8 bases, V lost 2 bases, and 10 bases had no gene match. CDR3 residues: CASSLPGQGLRGYTF. Written as DNA, the CDR3 is TGTGCCAGCAGCTTACCAGGACAGGGCCTGAGAGGCTACACCTTC.

This clone was counted between two and nine times. The V and J genes are TRBV28 and TRBJ2-7; 8 bases match TRBD2. The CDR3 extends over 14 amino acids. Germline CDR1 and CDR2: MDHEN and SYDVKM. The junction had 9 bases not matched to a gene; V was cut back by 6 bases and J by 5 bases. The CDR3 protein is CASSSSRGANEQYF. The CDR3 DNA is TGTGCCAGCAGCTCATCGCGGGGGGCGAACGAGCAGTACTTC.

About this clone: One base away lies a much larger clone, so this may be a sequencing read error. This same CDR3 is encoded by further DNA sequences in the sample. This chain uses TRBV9 with TRBJ2-3; D gene unclear. The length of the CDR3 is 13 residues. The V end lost 0 bases, the J end lost 0 bases, and 2 bases lay between the germline ends. CDR1 and CDR2 from the germline V gene are SGDLS and YYNGEE. The CDR3 sequence is CASSVGSTDTQYF. The CDR3 region has the DNA TGTGCCAGCAGCGTAGGCAGCACAGATACGCAGTATTTT. The full variable domain, its missing parts supplied by reference TRBV9 and TRBJ2-3, is DSGVTQTPKHLITATGQRVTLRCSPRSGDLSVYWYQQSLDQGLQFLIQYYNGEERAKGNILERFSAQQFPDLHSELNLSSLELGDSALYFCASSVGSTDTQYFGPGTRLTVL.

The chain is built from TRBV30 and TRBJ2-1, with TRBD2 matching over 7 bases. V shed 0 bases and J 9 bases; nucleotides not matched to a gene: 14. This CDR3 is 16 amino acids long. Germline assignment: CDR1 GTSNPN and CDR2 SVGIG (reference sequence). In nucleotides, the CDR3 is TGTGCCTGGAGTGTACGTTTGAGGGAGGGCCGGACTGAGCAGTTCTTC. This sequence encodes CAWSVRLREGRTEQFF.

This rearrangement joins TRBV6-5 to TRBJ2-7; 10 bases align to TRBD2. The germline CDR1 and CDR2 sequences are MNHEY and SVGAGI. Trimming cost V 4 bases and J 5 bases; bases outside gene matches: 5. This CDR3 region has 14 residues. Here the CDR3 reads CASSFLAGVHEQYF. Here the CDR3 DNA reads TGTGCCAGCAGTTTTCTAGCGGGAGTGCACGAGCAGTACTTC.

The J gene is TRBJ2-2, the V gene TRBV6-6; D is unclear. V dropped 5 bases and J dropped 5 bases, with 9 bases sitting between them. The germline V gene encodes CDR1 MNHNY and CDR2 SVGAGI (reference sequence). The CDR3 is 13 amino acids. CDR3 amino acids: CASSLVPTGELFF. CDR3 bases: TGTGCCAGCAGTCTTGTCCCAACCGGGGAGCTGTTTTTT.